This is a list of T cell receptor beta chains from one sample in a study of T cell responses to AZD1222 COVID-19 vaccine. Sequencing used immunoSEQ multiplex PCR; TCRdb keeps in-frame clones, though not all of them. Counted here are approximately 150,000 clones, 91% occurring once; the ten biggest clones make up roughly 5%. Sequenced material: peripheral blood, taken on day 0 of AZD1222 vaccination. These receptors all come from an adult in good health. The conserved cysteine and the conserved F or W are not part of the CDR3 here. Size tells how often a clone was seen (once, few, many) or the class of an expanded clone, and some rows leave it out.

J: TRBJ1-4; size: NA; V: TRBV28; CDR3: ATATGIEKLF
J: TRBJ1-1; size: NA; V: TRBV19; CDR3: ASSIWRRGMNTEAF
J: TRBJ1-2; size: NA; V: TRBV19; CDR3: ASSDRVEGYT
J: TRBJ1-2; size: NA; V: TRBV19; CDR3: ASSIWGANYGYT
J: TRBJ1-4; size: NA; V: TRBV28; CDR3: ASSFSLATNEKLF
J: TRBJ2-6; size: NA; V: TRBV5-6; CDR3: ASSATGTHISGANVLT
J: TRBJ1-1; size: NA; V: TRBV19; CDR3: ASSRQGNTEAF
J: TRBJ1-6; size: NA; V: TRBV5-5; CDR3: ASSQGSTGRGSPLH
J: TRBJ2-5; size: few; V: TRBV7-2; CDR3: ASSAGPGGSRETQY
J: TRBJ2-1; size: NA; V: TRBV9; CDR3: ASSPTGREGYNEQF
J: TRBJ1-5; size: NA; V: TRBV2; CDR3: ASQGNTDNQPQH
J: TRBJ2-2; size: NA; V: TRBV4-1; CDR3: ASSPEGTSGRGTGELF
J: TRBJ2-1; size: once; V: TRBV24-1; CDR3: ATSDYPRYEQF
J: TRBJ2-1; size: NA; V: TRBV7-8; CDR3: ASSRAGGLNNEQF
J: TRBJ1-2; size: NA; V: TRBV7-2; CDR3: ASSKDRLYGYT
J: TRBJ2-7; size: NA; V: TRBV28; CDR3: ASSRFGLAYEQY
J: TRBJ1-1; size: NA; V: TRBV29-1; CDR3: SVDSLMNTEAF
J: TRBJ1-6; size: NA; V: TRBV5-3; CDR3: ARSRWGIVLRNSPLH
J: TRBJ1-6; size: once; V: TRBV6-5; CDR3: ASSYSVRGSDSPLH
J: TRBJ2-7; size: NA; V: TRBV6-5; CDR3: ASIPRGLAYEQY
J: TRBJ1-3; size: NA; V: TRBV5-8; CDR3: ASSLAPILSGNTIY
J: TRBJ2-2; size: NA; V: TRBV28; CDR3: ASKTSGRGAGELF
J: TRBJ2-3; size: NA; V: TRBV30; CDR3: AWNDRGHTDTQY
J: TRBJ1-2; size: once; V: TRBV12-3/TRBV12-4; CDR3: ASSRTGSHGYT
J: TRBJ2-5; size: NA; V: TRBV10-3; CDR3: AISDPGLAGSQTQY
J: TRBJ2-3; size: once; V: TRBV18; CDR3: ASRRMAGTDTQY
J: TRBJ1-1; size: NA; V: TRBV3-1/TRBV3-2; CDR3: ASSRLNTEAF
J: TRBJ2-7; size: NA; V: TRBV12-3/TRBV12-4; CDR3: ASSPVGSYEQY
J: TRBJ1-5; size: NA; V: TRBV4-1; CDR3: ASSPLGGEGNQPQH
J: TRBJ2-1; size: NA; V: TRBV12-3/TRBV12-4; CDR3: ASSLNSGRV
J: TRBJ2-3; size: once; V: TRBV9; CDR3: ASSVKTSGRTDTQY
J: TRBJ1-1; size: NA; V: TRBV15; CDR3: ATRSGMNTEAF